This T cell receptor (beta chain) came from a study of CD8 T cells in ankylosing spondylitis. Findings and caveats of the study: Ankylosing spondylitis blood appeared to be characterized by a TCR beta motif of eight highly homologous variants.

About this clonotype itself: Antigen: not known.

TCRdb used MiXCR to reprocess the 5' RACE reads, holding one entry per CDR3 protein. The table records a few hundred thousand distinct CDR3 sequences, about 13% of them present only once. The CDR3 length is 15 residues. Germline V gene data show CDR1 as KGHSH and CDR2 as LQKENI. The ends lost 8 bases at V and 3 bases at J; junction bases unmatched: 10. The receptor's source is a male donor with ankylosing spondylitis. The rearrangement joins TRBV18 to TRBJ1-3, with 7 bases that match TRBD1. The sample was blood, either unsorted or a sorted T cell fraction (not recorded which). CDR3 bases: TGTGCCAGCCCAAATGGGGACAGTAGTGGAAACACCATATATTTT. This encodes CASPNGDSSGNTIYF.